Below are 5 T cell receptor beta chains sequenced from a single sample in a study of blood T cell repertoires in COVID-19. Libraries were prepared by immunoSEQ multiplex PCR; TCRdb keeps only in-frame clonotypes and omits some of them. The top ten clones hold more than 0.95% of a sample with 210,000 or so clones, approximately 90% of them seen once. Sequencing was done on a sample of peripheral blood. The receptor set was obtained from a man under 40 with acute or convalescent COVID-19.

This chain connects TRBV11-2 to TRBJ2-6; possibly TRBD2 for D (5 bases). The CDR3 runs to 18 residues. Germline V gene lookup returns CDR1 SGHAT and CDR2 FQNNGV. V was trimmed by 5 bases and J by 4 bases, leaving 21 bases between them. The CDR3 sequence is CASSGRRRGGTGANVLTF. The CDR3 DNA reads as TGTGCCAGCAGCGGCCGGCGGCGAGGAGGCACAGGGGCCAACGTCCTGACTTTC. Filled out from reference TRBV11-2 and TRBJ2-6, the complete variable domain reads EAGVAQSPRYKIIEKRQSVAFWCNPISGHATLYWYQQILGQGPKLLIQFQNNGVVDDSQLPKDRFSAERLKGVDSTLKIQPAKLEDSAVYLCASSGRRRGGTGANVLTFGAGSRLTVL.

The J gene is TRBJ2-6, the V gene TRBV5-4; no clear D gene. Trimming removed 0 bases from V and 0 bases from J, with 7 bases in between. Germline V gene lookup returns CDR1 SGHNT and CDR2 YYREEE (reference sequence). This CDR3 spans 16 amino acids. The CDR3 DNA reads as TGTGCCAGCAGCTTGGTACAGCACTCTGGGGCCAACGTCCTGACTTTC. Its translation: CASSLVQHSGANVLTF.

The CDR3 reads CASSPNTDSQTQYF. The DNA for the CDR3 is TGTGCCAGCAGCCCAAATACTGACAGCCAGACCCAGTACTTC. The chain joins TRBV7-3 to TRBJ2-5, with D maybe TRBD1 (5 bases). This CDR3 has 14 amino acids. V was pared by 5 bases and J by 6 bases, with 16 bases between. The germline V gene encodes CDR1 SGHTA and CDR2 FQGTGA.

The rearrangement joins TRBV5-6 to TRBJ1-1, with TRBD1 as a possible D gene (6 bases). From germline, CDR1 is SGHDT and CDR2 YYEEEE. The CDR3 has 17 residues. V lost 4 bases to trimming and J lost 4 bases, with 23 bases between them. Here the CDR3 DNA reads TGTGCCAGCAGCCACACCTTACGACAGGCCTTTGGCACTGAAGCTTTCTTT. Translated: CASSHTLRQAFGTEAFF.

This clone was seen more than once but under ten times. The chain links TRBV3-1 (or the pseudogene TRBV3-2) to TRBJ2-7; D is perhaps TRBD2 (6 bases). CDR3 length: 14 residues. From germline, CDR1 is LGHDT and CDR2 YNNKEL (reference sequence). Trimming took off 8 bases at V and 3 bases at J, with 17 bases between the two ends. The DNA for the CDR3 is TGTGCCAGCGGTCATAGCGGAGCATACTACGAGCAGTACTTC. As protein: CASGHSGAYYEQYF.